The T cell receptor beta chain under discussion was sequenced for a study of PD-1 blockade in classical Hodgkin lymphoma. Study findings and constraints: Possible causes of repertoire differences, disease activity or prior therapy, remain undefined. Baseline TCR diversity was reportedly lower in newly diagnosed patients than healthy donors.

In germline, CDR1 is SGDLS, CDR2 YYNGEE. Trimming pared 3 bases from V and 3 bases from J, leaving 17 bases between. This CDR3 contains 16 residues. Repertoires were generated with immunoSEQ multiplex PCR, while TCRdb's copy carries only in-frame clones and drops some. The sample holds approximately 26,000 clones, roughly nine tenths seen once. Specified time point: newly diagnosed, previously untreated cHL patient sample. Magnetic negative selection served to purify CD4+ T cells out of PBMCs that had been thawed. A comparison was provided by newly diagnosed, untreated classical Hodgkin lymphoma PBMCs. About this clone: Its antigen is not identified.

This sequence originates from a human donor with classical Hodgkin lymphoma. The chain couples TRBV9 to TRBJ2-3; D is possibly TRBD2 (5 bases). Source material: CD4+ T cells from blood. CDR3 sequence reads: CASSAILGSGTDTQYF. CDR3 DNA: TGTGCCAGCAGCGCAATCCTTGGGAGTGGGACAGATACGCAGTATTTT.